This TCR beta chain was captured by sequencing in a study of T cells after yellow fever vaccination. CDR3 size: 16 residues. Germline V gene sequence: CDR1 SGHTA, CDR2 FQGNSA. With V trimmed by 7 bases and J by 4 bases, 7 bases remained unmatched. TCRdb fed the 5' RACE reads into MiXCR, producing one record per CDR3 protein. The sample lists under 200,000 distinct CDR3 sequences; around 10% were seen once. This specimen was CD8+ T cells sorted from PBMCs, taken 15 days after the yellow fever booster vaccination. The clonotype originates from a man younger than 30 who received the YFV17D yellow fever vaccine. The rearrangement links TRBV7-2 to TRBJ2-1, with 13 bases lining up with TRBD2. The CDR3 here is CASIYMGLAGYNEQFF. The CDR3 DNA follows: TGTGCCAGCATCTACATGGGACTAGCGGGGTACAATGAGCAGTTCTTC.